This TCR beta chain was found in a study of shared clonotypes between healthy human individuals. The protocol was immunoSEQ multiplex PCR, while the TCRdb copy is restricted to in-frame clones and leaves out a portion. In the table there are 2,500,000 or so clones, 85% to 95% of which are singletons. This CDR3 region has 12 residues. Germline V gene sequence: CDR1 SGDLS, CDR2 YYNGEE. The V end lost 3 bases, the J end lost 4 bases, and 7 bases lay between the germline ends. This receptor was taken from a man aged 18 to 30 in good health. Some clones in this sample may be carry-over from other donors' samples. Input material: naive CD4+ T cells from PBMCs. Noted subset: CD45RA+ positively selected. The chain is built from TRBV9 and TRBJ1-2; D is ambiguous. The CDR3 DNA is TGTGCCAGCAGCGCAACGTCCTATGGCTACACCTTC. Translated: CASSATSYGYTF. Supplemented by reference TRBV9 and TRBJ1-2, the full variable domain reads DSGVTQTPKHLITATGQRVTLRCSPRSGDLSVYWYQQSLDQGLQFLIQYYNGEERAKGNILERFSAQQFPDLHSELNLSSLELGDSALYFCASSATSYGYTFGSGTRLTVV.